Each of the 21 T cell receptor beta chains below was sequenced from the same sample in a study of T cell responses to AZD1222 COVID-19 vaccine. Repertoires were generated with immunoSEQ multiplex PCR, while TCRdb's copy carries only in-frame clones and drops some. The data contain about 120,000 clones, roughly 92% of them singletons. Sequences were derived from peripheral blood, sampled 28 days after the second AZD1222 dose. The receptors come from an adult who received the AZD1222 COVID-19 vaccine.

The gene calls are TRBV30 and TRBJ1-5; D perhaps matches TRBD1 (5 bases). CDR1 GTSNPN and CDR2 SVGIG come from the germline V gene (reference sequence). CDR3 length: 13 amino acids. Trimming removed 0 bases at V and 4 bases at J, with 7 bases between. The CDR3 DNA reads as TGTGCCTGGAGTGTACAGGAAAATCAGCCCCAGCATTTT. Its protein is CAWSVQENQPQHF.

The gene calls are TRBV5-4 and TRBJ2-5; D unclear. The length of the CDR3 is 14 residues. V was cut by 0 bases and J by 1 base, with 7 bases left in between. Looked up from germline, CDR1 is SGHNT and CDR2 is YYREEE (reference sequence). The CDR3 loop is CASSLGPSQETQYF. The CDR3 DNA is TGTGCCAGCAGCTTGGGGCCGAGCCAAGAGACCCAGTACTTC.

The V call is TRBV27, the J call TRBJ2-3; maybe TRBD2 (6 bases). The CDR3 contains 15 residues. Germline-derived CDR1 and CDR2 are MNHEY and SMNVEV (reference sequence). Trimming left V 4 bases short and J 0 bases short, with 11 bases between. CDR3 nucleotide sequence: TGTGCCAGCAGTTCCCCGCTAGCGAGCACAGATACGCAGTATTTT. Protein sequence: CASSSPLASTDTQYF.

This sequence joins TRBV5-1 and TRBJ1-2, with D perhaps TRBD1 (6 bases). CDR3 length equals 16 residues. The germline gives CDR1 SGHRS, CDR2 YFSETQ. V was trimmed by 6 bases and J by 3 bases, leaving 21 bases between them. In DNA, the CDR3 is TGCGCCAGCAAACAGAGGCCTAGACAGGCGGACTATGGCTACACCTTC. It yields the protein CASKQRPRQADYGYTF.

The rearrangement links TRBV30 to TRBJ2-1; 9 bases fit TRBD2. Germline V gene sequence: CDR1 GTSNPN, CDR2 SVGIG (reference sequence). The V gene end was trimmed by 3 bases and the J gene end by 7 bases; junction bases not matched to a gene: 13. This CDR3 comprises 16 residues. In DNA, the CDR3 is TGTGCCTGGAGGGTTTTGGGACTAGCAGATGGAAATGAGCAGTTCTTC. It encodes CAWRVLGLADGNEQFF.

The chain couples TRBV4-1 to TRBJ1-4; D remains ambiguous. The V end was cut by 3 bases, the J end by 4 bases, with 18 bases between. Germline assignment: CDR1 MGHRA and CDR2 YSYEKL. The CDR3 length is 17 residues. CDR3 amino acids: CASSHISAAELNEKLFF. DNA of the CDR3: TGCGCCAGCAGCCACATTAGCGCGGCGGAACTTAATGAAAAACTGTTTTTT.

The chain employs TRBV6-1 and TRBJ2-3; 12 bases match TRBD2. Germline values: CDR1 MNHNS, CDR2 SASEGT. V lost 3 bases, J lost 6 bases, and 4 bases stayed unmatched. This CDR3 has 15 residues. The CDR3 bases are TGTGCCAGCAGTGAGGCTAGCGGGAGGGTTGATACGCAGTATTTT. Residues: CASSEASGRVDTQYF.

This chain links TRBV29-1 with TRBJ2-1; TRBD2 agrees at 7 bases. Germline V gene lookup returns CDR1 SQVTM and CDR2 ANQGSEA. The CDR3 is 15 amino acids. Trimming at V came to 5 bases and at J to 2 bases, leaving 9 bases not matched to a gene. CDR3 in DNA: TGCAGCGTTTCTAGACTAGCCGGCACCTACAATGAGCAGTTCTTC. Protein sequence: CSVSRLAGTYNEQFF.

The CDR3 protein is CASSQELGGFGSEQFF. The CDR3 bases are TGTGCCAGCAGCCAAGAGCTAGGGGGCTTCGGAAGTGAGCAGTTCTTC. The V gene is TRBV4-2, the J gene TRBJ2-1, with 7 positions matching TRBD1. In germline, CDR1 is LGHNA, CDR2 YNFKEQ. V gave up 0 bases and J gave up 9 bases; unmatched junction bases: 11. This CDR3 is 16 amino acids long.

This chain uses TRBV5-6 with TRBJ1-6; D is possibly TRBD1 (6 bases). CDR3 length equals 15 residues. V was trimmed by 0 bases and J by 9 bases, leaving 13 bases between them. Germline V gene data show CDR1 as SGHDT and CDR2 as YYEEEE. The CDR3: CASSLDVRGGSPLHF. The CDR3 nucleotides read TGTGCCAGCAGCTTGGATGTCAGGGGAGGTTCACCCCTCCACTTT.

The CDR3 nucleotides read TGTGCCAGCAGCTTGGGACTAGCGGGAGGAATATGGTCCTACGAGCAGTACTTC. Protein sequence: CASSLGLAGGIWSYEQYF. V usage is TRBV9 and J usage is TRBJ2-7, with 15 nucleotides matching TRBD2. The V segment lost 4 bases and the J segment 1 base; nucleotides outside the gene matches: 9. Germline CDR1 SGDLS, CDR2 YYNGEE. The CDR3 contains 18 residues.

This chain connects TRBV28 to TRBJ1-5; 8 bases fit TRBD1. J gave up 7 bases and V 1 base, and 9 bases lay outside the gene matches. This CDR3 has 16 amino acids. Germline lookup yields CDR1 MDHEN and CDR2 SYDVKM. CDR3 sequence reads: CASSLLGQGARQPQHF. For the CDR3, the DNA is TGTGCCAGCAGTTTATTAGGGCAGGGGGCACGGCAGCCCCAGCATTTT.

The rearrangement links TRBV6-5 to TRBJ2-1, with D possibly being TRBD1 or TRBD2 (7 bases each). Trimming stripped 7 bases from V and 8 bases from J, with 18 bases between. The length of the CDR3 is 14 residues. CDR1 and CDR2 (germline): MNHEY, SVGAGI. In nucleotides, the CDR3 is TGTGCCAGCACCCCAGGGGGGGGCGGGGATGAGCAGTTCTTC. Its translation: CASTPGGGGDEQFF.

This clone has just one count. The V gene is TRBV5-6, the J gene TRBJ1-2; D remains ambiguous. The germline V gene encodes CDR1 SGHDT and CDR2 YYEEEE. The CDR3 has 12 residues. V was clipped by 4 bases and J by 7 bases, with 11 bases between them. The CDR3: CASSGGGSGYTF. CDR3 nucleotide sequence: TGTGCCAGCAGCGGAGGCGGTTCTGGCTACACCTTC.

This clone was observed a single time. The chain recombines TRBV29-1 with TRBJ1-3, with D perhaps TRBD1 (6 bases). Germline V gene data show CDR1 as SQVTM and CDR2 as ANQGSEA. The CDR3 runs 12 residues. The V gene lost 7 bases and the J gene lost 2 bases, with 9 bases spanning the gap. CDR3 sequence reads: CSARQAGNTIYF. CDR3 DNA sequence: TGCAGCGCAAGACAGGCTGGAAACACCATATATTTT. Together with reference TRBV29-1 and TRBJ1-3, the CDR3 gives the full variable domain: SAVISQKPSRDICQRGTSLTIQCQVDSQVTMMFWYRQQPGQSLTLIATANQGSEATYESGFVIDKFPISRPNLTFSTLTVSNMSPEDSSIYLCSARQAGNTIYFGEGSWLTVV.

This clone came up once. The chain carries TRBV6-7 and TRBJ1-4; the D is unclear. TRBV6-7 is treated as an ORF (open reading frame) with a function not yet certain. The V and J ends lost 6 bases and 6 bases respectively, with 2 bases between them. The CDR3 is 10 amino acids. In nucleotides, the CDR3 is TGTGCCAGCAGACATGAAAAACTGTTTTTT. The encoded protein is CASRHEKLFF.

The V gene is TRBV11-2, the J gene TRBJ2-5; 10 nucleotides match TRBD2. Germline CDR1 reads SGHAT; CDR2 reads FQNNGV. The CDR3 runs 18 residues. J gave up 6 bases and V 0 bases, and 13 bases lay outside the gene matches. Written as DNA, the CDR3 is TGTGCCAGCAGCTTAGATCGGGTTCTGGGTAGCGGGAGGCAGACCCAGTACTTC. Its protein is CASSLDRVLGSGRQTQYF.

The chain couples TRBV14 to TRBJ2-7, with TRBD2 as a possible D gene (5 bases). The germline gives CDR1 SGHDN, CDR2 FVKESK. Between the trimmed V and J ends, which lost 4 bases and 4 bases, there was a span of 14 bases. The CDR3 covers 14 residues. Here the CDR3 DNA reads TGTGCCAGCAGCCGGATCAGAGGGAAATACGAGCAGTACTTC. Its translation is CASSRIRGKYEQYF.

The chain is built from TRBV29-1 and TRBJ1-1; no clear D. CDR1 is SQVTM and CDR2 is ANQGSEA in the germline V gene. The CDR3 covers 11 residues. V lost 7 bases and J 2 bases, leaving 8 bases between the germline ends. CDR3 protein: CSAKGNTEAFF. The CDR3 DNA sequence: TGCAGCGCGAAGGGAAACACTGAAGCTTTCTTT.

Remarks on this clone: The sample holds other DNA sequences that translate to the same CDR3. The V and J genes are TRBV7-8 and TRBJ1-5; the D is unclear. V was pared by 1 base and J by 4 bases, with 5 bases between. The CDR3 is 13 residues long. CDR1 is SGHVS and CDR2 is FQNEAQ in the germline V gene. The CDR3 region is CASSLVGNQPQHF. In DNA, the CDR3 is TGTGCCAGCAGCTTAGTAGGTAATCAGCCCCAGCATTTT.

The V call is TRBV28, the J call TRBJ1-1; D not certain. The CDR3 has 15 residues. Per germline, CDR1 MDHEN and CDR2 SYDVKM. Trimming took off 1 base at V and 1 base at J, with 10 bases between the two ends. Here the CDR3 reads CASSLLGSKNTEAFF. The CDR3 region has the DNA TGTGCCAGCAGTTTATTGGGGTCCAAGAACACTGAAGCTTTCTTT.